This record looks at one T cell receptor (beta chain) sequence and its context. This clonotype appeared once. Its antigen is currently not known. The junction does not match germline at one end; this may be a read error. CDR1 and CDR2 were assigned from the germline V gene as SGHRS and YFSETQ. The CDR3 runs 14 residues from the cysteine to the phenylalanine. Only CDR3 DNA remains: 42 bases, in frame from the first base. Starting from approximately 500 ng total RNA, TCRbeta-specific cDNA was produced by reverse transcription with a constant-region primer and ProtoScript II reverse transcriptase. TCRbeta libraries were built with three nested multiplex PCR rounds, a slightly modified ARM-PCR procedure. Each of the first two PCR rounds ran for approximately 10 cycles using multiplex TRBV1-TRBV30 forward primers together with a Cbeta reverse primer. Sample barcodes and Illumina adapters were added in a final 25-cycle PCR with Deep VentR polymerase. Before sequencing, amplicons between 200 and 500 bp were purified from gel using a QIAquick gel extraction kit. An Illumina HiSeq 2500 was used to sequence the TCRbeta amplicons, generating 250-bp paired-end reads. Per the source publication's procedure: Reads were quality-trimmed with Trimmomatic v0.33, and paired reads were merged with FLASH v1.2.11 to recover full CDR3 sequences. V, D and J germline segments were assigned to the rearranged TCRbeta sequences by MiGEC v1.2.1b. Clonotype statistics and Shannon-Wiener diversity indices were calculated with VDJtools v1.0.0. Except for diversity analysis, only each sample's 250 most abundant clonotypes were used in subsequent analyses to reduce sampling bias. TCRdb itself trimmed the public reads at Q25 with fastp, ran MiXCR and retained productive beta chains. All rows with the same CDR3 protein become a single entry with the most common DNA and genes. None of the V and J calls come from the authors' own analysis; TCRdb made them. For this sample there are approximately 110,000 distinct CDR3 sequences; around 62% appear just once. Together, the top ten hold roughly 9% of the sample.

The sample comes from a study of tumor-infiltrating lymphocytes in primary liver carcinoma listed by TCRdb under 2017. Context from the whole study: The five patients, three men and two women aged 30 to 69 years, had hepatocellular carcinoma (four) or combined HCC and intrahepatic cholangiocarcinoma (one). TCRbeta repertoire sequencing covered roughly 35 specimens from 5 patients: 25 or so tumor regions, 5 adjacent noncancerous liver tissues and 5 peripheral blood samples. High reproducibility was observed for the technical replicate repertoires, with mean shared-clone rates approximately 0.9 and correlation coefficients above 0.95. Each sample produced roughly 3.5 to 8 million productive TCRbeta reads, and read depth showed no significant difference between tissue types. The roughly 25 tumor region samples were profiled with Agilent mRNA microarrays so that TCRbeta repertoire diversity could be related to the local molecular phenotype. The tumors of the five patients were staged as T1-T3 N0M0, with maximum diameters ranging from roughly 4.2 to 10 cm. Across five regions of each liver tumor, along with adjacent normal tissue and blood, the study brought together TCRbeta repertoire sequencing, expression microarrays and whole-exome sequencing. Overall study outcomes, separate from this receptor: Because the samples were bulk and unsorted, CD4+ and CD8+ T cell repertoires could not be compared. Repertoire overlap was found to be higher between tumor regions (mean about 35%) than between tumor-adjacent (around 17%) or tumor-blood (around 15%) pairs, consistent with antigen-driven expansion. Just about 7.5-24% of top clones turned up in all five regions of a tumor, which suggests spatial heterogeneity among tumor-infiltrating T cells. Because sequencing covered only the TCR beta chain and unpaired alpha chains were not captured, true repertoire diversity is likely underestimated. The study included only four to six patients, and the authors note findings should be validated in a larger study. Compared with blood, tumors had a significantly larger share of the repertoire taken up by the top 250 clones (p = 0.039).

Without any cell sorting, total RNA and DNA were co-extracted from approximately 20-30 mg of bulk tissue using the AllPrep DNA/RNA mini kit. Between late 2015 and March 2016, 4 or 5 patients in China with histopathologically diagnosed primary liver carcinoma had surgical resection. At the time of sampling, the patients were treatment-naive and had chronic HBV infection. Five spatially separated regions were sampled from each tumor: the superior, inferior, left-lateral and right-lateral poles, plus the tumor centre. According to histology, viable tumor cells made up more than 80% of every tumor sample. Pieces of fresh tumor and adjacent tissue were cut in half, with one half kept in RNAlater at -80 degrees C and the other half sent for histology.

Recombination joined TRBV5-1 with TRBJ1-1; TRBD1 is perhaps the D gene, given 6 matching bases. The clonotype originates from a woman aged 55-70 years with primary liver carcinoma and hepatitis B virus infection. The material sequenced was liver tumor tissue from sampling region 1. The cell subset or site tag for this specimen amounts to: tumor region T1, superior pole. The DNA is TGCGCCAACAGCTTGGCAACAGGGAGAGCTGAAGCTTTCTTT. This encodes CANSLATGRAEAFF.